This TCR beta chain was sequenced for a study of OX40 agonist ivuxolimab in advanced cancers. Looking at the study overall: Ivuxolimab was a fully human IgG2 agonistic monoclonal antibody targeting the costimulatory receptor OX40 (CD134). Of the approximately 54 dose-escalation patients, hepatocellular carcinoma was present in approximately 20, melanoma in roughly 15, renal cell carcinoma in 9 and head and neck cancer in 9. In the dose-escalation cohort, around 80% of patients were male, and the mean age was around 60 years with a range of roughly 23 to 90. Prior anti-PD-1, anti-PD-L1 or anti-CTLA-4 therapy was permitted, and checkpoint inhibitors had been received by around 40% of dose-escalation patients. Intravenous ivuxolimab was administered to patients every 2 weeks at six dose levels: 0.01, 0.1, 0.3, 1.5, 3 and 10 mg/kg. The paper reports the monotherapy dose-escalation portion (N = 52 patients) of the phase I ivuxolimab trial. The purpose of peripheral TCRbeta sequencing was to test whether ivuxolimab changed TCR sequence diversity and led to clonal T-cell expansion. Partial responses were achieved by three dose-escalation patients, of whom one had hepatocellular carcinoma and two had cutaneous melanoma.

The trial excluded patients who had a history of autoimmune disease or were on systemic immunosuppression. Peripheral blood for TCR sequencing was drawn from every dose cohort at baseline, at cycle 4 day 1 and at cycle 7 day 1. Samples came from an open-label, multicenter, first-in-human phase I dose-escalation trial of ivuxolimab. The trial enrolled adults with locally advanced or metastatic head and neck squamous cell, hepatocellular, melanoma or renal cell carcinoma. Before TCR sequencing, CD4+ T cells and CD8+ T cells from peripheral blood were sorted into separate populations. The CDR3 spans 16 residues, from the cysteine through the phenylalanine. Kept here is only the CDR3 DNA, which spans 48 bases and is read in frame from base 1. From the germline V gene (reference sequence), CDR1 is SEHNR and CDR2 is FQNEAQ. Trimming takes 5 bases from V and 7 bases from J, and the germline ends sit 20 bases apart.

Worth noting for this clone: There is no known antigen for this receptor. No much larger clone is present one base from it, and per-base qualities are unavailable.

Genomic DNA was extracted from sorted cells for sequencing of the TCRbeta CDR3 region. TCRbeta CDR3 regions were sequenced using the immunoSEQ Assay. TCRdb carries this immuneACCESS record with in-frame sequences only. Its versions omit some clonotypes, under half of them owing to an unresolved V gene in the studies checked, with the rest unexplained. For this sample there are approximately 37,000 clones; approximately 83% appear just once. The top ten constitute around a fifth of the sample. The research as a whole found: Partial responders in the 0.1-3.0 mg/kg groups had among the lowest normalized peripheral clonal expansion, especially among CD8+ T cells. On average, CD8+ T cells showed more expanded clones than CD4+ T cells after ivuxolimab. Low levels of normalized T-cell clonal expansion were also seen in some patients who did not respond. Clonal expansion of both CD4+ and CD8+ blood T cells was observed from baseline to week 6 at doses 0.1 to 3.0 mg/kg. Which antigens the clonally expanded peripheral T cells were specific for was not determined.

The origin of this receptor is an adult with an advanced solid tumor such as melanoma, head and neck, liver or kidney cancer. Sequencing was performed on CD4+ or CD8+ T cells sorted from blood, taken in a trial of the OX40 agonist ivuxolimab. This sequence uses TRBV7-9 and TRBJ2-2; the D segment cannot be called with confidence. The sequenced DNA is TGTGCCAGCAGCCCCCTGGAGCCCGGCCTCGGCGGGGAGCTGTTTTTT. This translates into CASSPLEPGLGGELFF.